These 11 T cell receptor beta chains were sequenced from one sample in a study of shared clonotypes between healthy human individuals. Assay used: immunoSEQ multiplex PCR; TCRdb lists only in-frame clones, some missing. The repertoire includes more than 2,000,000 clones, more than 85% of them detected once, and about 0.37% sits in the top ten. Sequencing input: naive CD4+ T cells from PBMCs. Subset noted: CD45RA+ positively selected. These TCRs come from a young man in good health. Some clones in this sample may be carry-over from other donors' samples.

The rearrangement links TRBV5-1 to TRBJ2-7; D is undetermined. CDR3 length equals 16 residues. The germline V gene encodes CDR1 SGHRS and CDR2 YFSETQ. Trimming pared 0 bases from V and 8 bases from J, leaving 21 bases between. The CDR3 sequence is CASSLAPGPESYKQYF. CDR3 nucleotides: TGCGCCAGCAGCTTGGCCCCCGGGCCAGAGTCATATAAGCAGTACTTC.

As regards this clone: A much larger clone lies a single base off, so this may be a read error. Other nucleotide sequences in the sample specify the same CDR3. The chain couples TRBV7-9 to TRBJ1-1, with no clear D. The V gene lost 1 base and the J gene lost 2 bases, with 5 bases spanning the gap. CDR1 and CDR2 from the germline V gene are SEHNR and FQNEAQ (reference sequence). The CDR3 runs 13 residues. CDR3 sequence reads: CASSLEGNTEAFF. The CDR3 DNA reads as TGTGCCAGCAGCTTAGAGGGAAACACTGAAGCTTTCTTT.

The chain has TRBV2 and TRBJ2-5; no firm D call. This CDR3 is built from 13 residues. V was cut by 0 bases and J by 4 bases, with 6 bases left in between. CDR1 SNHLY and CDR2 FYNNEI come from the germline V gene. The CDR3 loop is CASSEAARETQYF. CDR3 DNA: TGTGCCAGCAGTGAAGCGGCGAGAGAGACCCAGTACTTC. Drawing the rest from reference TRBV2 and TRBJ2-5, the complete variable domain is EPEVTQTPSHQVTQMGQEVILRCVPISNHLYFYWYRQILGQKVEFLVSFYNNEISEKSEIFDDQFSVERPDGSNFTLKIRSTKLEDSAMYFCASSEAARETQYFGPGTRLLVL.

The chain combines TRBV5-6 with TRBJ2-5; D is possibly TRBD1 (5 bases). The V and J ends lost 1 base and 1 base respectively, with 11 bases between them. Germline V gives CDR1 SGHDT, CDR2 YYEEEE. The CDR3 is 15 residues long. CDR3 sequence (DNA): TGTGCCAGCAGCTTGCCCGACCAGGGCCAAGAGACCCAGTACTTC. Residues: CASSLPDQGQETQYF.

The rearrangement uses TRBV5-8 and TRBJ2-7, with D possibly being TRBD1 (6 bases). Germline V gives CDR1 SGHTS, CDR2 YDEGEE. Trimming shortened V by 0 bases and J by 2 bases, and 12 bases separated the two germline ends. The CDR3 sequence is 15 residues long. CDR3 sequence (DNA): TGTGCCAGCAGCTTGGATCTAACAGGGACCTACGAGCAGTACTTC. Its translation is CASSLDLTGTYEQYF.

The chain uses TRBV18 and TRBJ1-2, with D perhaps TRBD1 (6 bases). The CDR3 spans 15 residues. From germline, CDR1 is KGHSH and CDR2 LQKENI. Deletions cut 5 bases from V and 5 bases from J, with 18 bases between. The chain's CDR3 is CASSSTGAPPYGYTF. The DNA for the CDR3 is TGTGCCAGCTCAAGTACGGGGGCGCCCCCTTATGGCTACACCTTC.

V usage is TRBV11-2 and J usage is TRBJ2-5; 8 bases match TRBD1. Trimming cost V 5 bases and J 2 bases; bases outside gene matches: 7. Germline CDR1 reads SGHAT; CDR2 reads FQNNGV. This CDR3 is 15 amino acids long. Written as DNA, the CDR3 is TGTGCCAGCAGCCCATCGGGACAGGAGCAAGAGACCCAGTACTTC. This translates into CASSPSGQEQETQYF.

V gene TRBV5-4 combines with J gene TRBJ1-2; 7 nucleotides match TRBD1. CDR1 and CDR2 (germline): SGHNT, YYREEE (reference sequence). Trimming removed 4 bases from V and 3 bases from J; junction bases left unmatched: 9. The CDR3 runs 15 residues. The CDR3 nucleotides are TGTGCCAGCAGCCGTTCGACAGGGAAGGACTATGGCTACACCTTC. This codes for CASSRSTGKDYGYTF.

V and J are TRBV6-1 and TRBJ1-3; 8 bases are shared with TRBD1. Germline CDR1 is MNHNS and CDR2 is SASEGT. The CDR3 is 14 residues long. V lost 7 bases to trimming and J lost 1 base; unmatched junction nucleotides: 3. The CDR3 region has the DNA TGTGCCAGCACTAACAGGGGGTCTGGAAACACCATATATTTT. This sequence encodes CASTNRGSGNTIYF.

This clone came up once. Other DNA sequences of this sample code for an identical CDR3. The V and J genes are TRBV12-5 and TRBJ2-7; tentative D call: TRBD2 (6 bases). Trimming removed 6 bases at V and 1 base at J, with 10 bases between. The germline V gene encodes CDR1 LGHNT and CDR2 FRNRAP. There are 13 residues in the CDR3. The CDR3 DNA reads TGTGCTAGTGGGTCGGGGGTGTCCTACGAGCAGTACTTC. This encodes CASGSGVSYEQYF.

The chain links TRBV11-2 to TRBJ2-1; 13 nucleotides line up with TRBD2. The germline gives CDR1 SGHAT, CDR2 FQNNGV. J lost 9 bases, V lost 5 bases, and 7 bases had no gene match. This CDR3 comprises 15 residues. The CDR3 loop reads CASSPLAGGTGEQFF. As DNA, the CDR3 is TGTGCCAGCAGCCCACTAGCGGGAGGGACGGGTGAGCAGTTCTTC.